The 28 T cell receptor beta chains in this list originate from one sample, sequenced in a study of blood T cells in healthy people across ages. A sample-barcoded 5' primer and a J-beta primer mix were used in a second PCR of about 7 to 12 cycles. MiXCR, run by TCRdb on the 5' RACE reads, gives a single entry per CDR3 protein. The sample has 800,000 to 1,300,000 distinct CDR3 sequences, roughly 24% seen once. These data were likewise used in another study, on T cells of mothers and their children.

The sequencing sample was made of blood. The receptors shown here come from a girl aged 2 to 9 in good health.

This clonotype has more than one count but fewer than ten. This chain joins TRBV18 and TRBJ2-7; 7 nucleotides agree with TRBD2. Trimming at V came to 2 bases and at J to 4 bases, leaving 11 bases not matched to a gene. Germline assignment: CDR1 KGHSH and CDR2 LQKENI. CDR3 length equals 16 residues. The CDR3 is CASSPGVGSGVYEQYF. DNA of the CDR3: TGTGCCAGCTCACCAGGAGTTGGGAGCGGGGTATACGAGCAGTACTTC. Full variable domain (rest looked up from reference TRBV18 and TRBJ2-7): NAGVMQNPRHLVRRRGQEARLRCSPMKGHSHVYWYRQLPEEGLKFMVYLQKENIIDESGMPKERFSAEFPKEGPSILRIQQVVRGDSAAYFCASSPGVGSGVYEQYFGPGTRLTVT.

The chain links TRBV27 to TRBJ1-2; a weak D match, TRBD1 (6 bases). This CDR3 has 13 amino acids. V was trimmed by 5 bases and J by 4 bases, leaving 11 bases between them. CDR1 MNHEY and CDR2 SMNVEV come from the germline V gene (reference sequence). CDR3 bases: TGTGCCAGCAGTCGGGGGACAATCTATGGCTACACCTTC. The encoded protein is CASSRGTIYGYTF.

V is TRBV6-2 or TRBV6-3 and J is TRBJ1-2; 8 bases match TRBD1. After removal of 7 bases from V and 6 bases from J, the junction contained 13 bases not matched to a gene. CDR3 length: 15 residues. Germline V CDR1 and CDR2: MNHEY, SVGEGT. CDR3 amino acids: CASKGTGRDFNGYTF. CDR3 DNA: TGTGCCAGCAAAGGGACAGGACGAGATTTCAATGGCTACACCTTC.

The CDR3, as DNA: TGCGCCAGCAGCTTGGCCTCACAGAAATGGAATGAGCAGTTCTTC. This codes for CASSLASQKWNEQFF. This chain connects TRBV5-1 to TRBJ2-1, with D unresolved. The CDR3 runs 15 residues. Between the trimmed V and J ends, which lost 0 bases and 7 bases, there was a span of 14 bases. Germline values: CDR1 SGHRS, CDR2 YFSETQ.

This clonotype has only a few counts. The gene calls are TRBV29-1 and TRBJ2-7, with 11 bases identical to TRBD2. V trimming: 6 bases; J trimming: 3 bases; junction bases outside the gene matches: 10. CDR1 is SQVTM, CDR2 ANQGSEA, per germline. CDR3 size: 15 residues. The CDR3: CSVAVGTSGFYEQYF. As DNA, the CDR3 is TGCAGCGTCGCCGTTGGGACTAGCGGCTTCTACGAGCAGTACTTC.

The V call is TRBV29-1, the J call TRBJ1-1, with D perhaps TRBD1 (5 bases). This CDR3 is built from 13 residues. The germline V gene encodes CDR1 SQVTM and CDR2 ANQGSEA. Trimming removed 4 bases from V and 0 bases from J, with 9 bases in between. In DNA, the CDR3 is TGCAGCGTTGGTGGGGCCATGAACACTGAAGCTTTCTTT. The encoded protein is CSVGGAMNTEAFF.

The chain recombines TRBV20-1 with TRBJ2-3; D is undetermined. The CDR3 extends over 12 amino acids. Per the germline V gene, CDR1 is DFQATT and CDR2 is SNEGSKA (reference sequence). The V and J ends lost 0 bases and 4 bases respectively, with 5 bases between them. CDR3 nucleotide sequence: TGCAGTGCTAGAGATCCAGCAGATACGCAGTATTTT. This codes for CSARDPADTQYF.

This chain connects TRBV11-3 to TRBJ1-3; 8 nucleotides agree with TRBD1. Germline V gene data show CDR1 as SGHNT and CDR2 as YENEEA. The CDR3 is 15 amino acids. Trimming at V came to 5 bases and at J to 1 base, leaving 4 bases not matched to a gene. The CDR3 DNA follows: TGTGCCAGCAGCCGAGGACAGGGTTCTGGAAACACCATATATTTT. It is translated as CASSRGQGSGNTIYF. The whole variable domain, remainder taken from reference TRBV11-3 and TRBJ1-3, is EAGVVQSPRYKIIEKKQPVAFWCNPISGHNTLYWYLQNLGQGPELLIRYENEEAVDDSQLPKDRFSAERLKGVDSTLKIQPAELGDSAVYLCASSRGQGSGNTIYFGEGSWLTVV.

The chain is built from TRBV7-9 and TRBJ2-6; D possibly corresponds to TRBD1 (6 bases). Germline CDR1 and CDR2: SEHNR and FQNEAQ (reference sequence). V lost 3 bases and J lost 3, with 12 bases in between. CDR3 length: 16 amino acids. In DNA, the CDR3 is TGTGCCAGCAGCTTGAACAGGGAATTTGGGGCCAACGTCCTGACTTTC. Translated, it gives CASSLNREFGANVLTF.

This clonotype was seen only a few times. The J gene is TRBJ1-5, the V gene TRBV12-3 or TRBV12-4, with no clear D. The CDR3 extends over 12 amino acids. Trimming removed 5 bases at V and 7 bases at J, with 9 bases between. CDR3 protein: CASSKLRQPQHF. CDR3 coding DNA: TGTGCCAGCAGTAAGTTGCGGCAGCCCCAGCATTTT.

The genes are TRBV6-5 and TRBJ2-7; no clear D gene. V gave up 5 bases and J gave up 7 bases, with 15 bases separating them. The CDR3 covers 13 residues. Germline lookup yields CDR1 MNHEY and CDR2 SVGAGI. The CDR3 protein is CASSPWDGWEQYF. The CDR3 coding sequence is TGTGCCAGCAGTCCGTGGGATGGCTGGGAGCAGTACTTC.

This clonotype was counted only a few times. The chain carries TRBV28 and TRBJ2-1, with 7 bases that match TRBD1. The CDR3 has 12 amino acids. The ends lost 7 bases at V and 8 bases at J; junction bases unmatched: 5. Germline-derived CDR1 and CDR2 are MDHEN and SYDVKM. CDR3 sequence reads: CASTGGPYEQFF. DNA for the CDR3: TGTGCCAGCACAGGGGGACCGTATGAGCAGTTCTTC.

This rearrangement joins TRBV29-1 to TRBJ2-7; TRBD1 matches at 10 bases. J gave up 4 bases and V 7 bases, and 4 bases lay outside the gene matches. The germline V gene has CDR1 SQVTM and CDR2 ANQGSEA. The CDR3 extends over 12 amino acids. Here the CDR3 DNA reads TGCAGCGCGGGACAGGGGTATTACGAGCAGTACTTC. This codes for CSAGQGYYEQYF.

The V gene is TRBV28, the J gene TRBJ1-2, with D tentatively TRBD1 (5 bases). The V and J ends lost 8 bases and 8 bases respectively, with 12 bases between them. The CDR3 loop spans 11 amino acids. CDR1 is MDHEN, CDR2 SYDVKM, per germline. CDR3 region: CASSAQGGYTF. DNA of the CDR3: TGTGCCAGCTCGGCGCAGGGAGGCTACACCTTC.

This clonotype was counted between two and nine times. This chain uses TRBV7-9 with TRBJ2-7; D call uncertain. V was pared by 7 bases and J by 3 bases, with 16 bases between. Germline V gene sequence: CDR1 SEHNR, CDR2 FQNEAQ (reference sequence). This CDR3 has 14 residues. CDR3: CASNPANGLYEQYF. Written as DNA, the CDR3 is TGTGCCAGCAACCCCGCAAATGGCCTCTACGAGCAGTACTTC.

This chain joins TRBV7-9 and TRBJ2-5, with D hard to call. The CDR3 sequence is 11 residues long. Germline CDR1 reads SEHNR; CDR2 reads FQNEAQ (reference sequence). V lost 1 base and J lost 13, with 10 bases in between. The CDR3 DNA follows: TGTGCCAGCAGCTTAGGAGGACCGGGGTACTTC. This encodes CASSLGGPGYF.

The V gene is TRBV7-3, the J gene TRBJ2-3, with D uncertain. Deletions cut 1 base from V and 5 bases from J, with 13 bases between. The CDR3 totals 15 residues. Germline V gene sequence: CDR1 SGHTA, CDR2 FQGTGA. CDR3 amino acids: CASSLNHLGGDTQYF. Here the CDR3 DNA reads TGTGCCAGCAGCTTAAATCATCTGGGTGGAGATACGCAGTATTTT.

This clonotype appeared a single time. The chain uses TRBV7-6 and TRBJ2-5, with 10 bases that match TRBD2. The J call is doubtful: the DNA matches TRBJ2-1 better. The germline CDR1 and CDR2 sequences are SGHVS and FNYEAQ. The CDR3 spans 15 residues. The CDR3 DNA reads as TGTGCCAGCAGCTTTTCTAGCGGGAGAGGCTATGAGCAGTTCTTC. It yields the protein CASSFSSGRGYEQFF.

The V gene is TRBV15, the J gene TRBJ1-5, with a possible D match to TRBD1 (5 bases). Per germline, CDR1 LNHNV and CDR2 YYDKDF (reference sequence). V was pared by 0 bases and J by 3 bases, with 9 bases between. This CDR3 is built from 15 residues. The CDR3 sequence is CATSRDLGLNQPQHF. The CDR3, as DNA: TGTGCCACCAGCAGAGATTTGGGACTCAATCAGCCCCAGCATTTT.

The chain recombines TRBV7-2 with TRBJ2-3, with 10 nucleotides matching TRBD2. With V trimmed by 1 base and J by 6 bases, 10 bases remained unmatched. The CDR3 covers 17 residues. CDR1 and CDR2 (germline): SGHTA, FQGNSA. The CDR3 DNA sequence: TGTGCCAGCAGCTTAGATTTCGAACTAGCGGGATCTGATACGCAGTATTTT. This sequence encodes CASSLDFELAGSDTQYF. Supplemented by reference TRBV7-2 and TRBJ2-3, the full variable domain reads GAGVSQSPSNKVTEKGKDVELRCDPISGHTALYWYRQSLGQGLEFLIYFQGNSAPDKSGLPSDRFSAERTGGSVSTLTIQRTQQEDSAVYLCASSLDFELAGSDTQYFGPGTRLTVL.

The chain carries TRBV7-2 and TRBJ2-7; D uncertain. The J call is doubtful: the DNA matches TRBJ2-5 better. CDR3 length equals 16 residues. Per the germline V gene, CDR1 is SGHTA and CDR2 is FQGNSA. For the CDR3, the DNA is TGTGCCAGCAGCTTAATTAACCGTGGGCCAAAAGAGACCCAGTACTTC. Translating it yields CASSLINRGPKETQYF.

This clonotype has just a few counts. V gene TRBV5-1 combines with J gene TRBJ2-3, with 7 positions matching TRBD2. V dropped 0 bases and J dropped 2; count of bases not matched to a gene: 6. The CDR3 spans 16 residues. CDR1 and CDR2 (germline): SGHRS, YFSETQ. In DNA, the CDR3 is TGCGCCAGCAGCTTGGACGGCGGGAGTGACACAGATACGCAGTATTTT. It specifies CASSLDGGSDTDTQYF.

The table lists this clonotype with a few counts. The gene calls are TRBV12-5 and TRBJ2-1; TRBD2 matches at 9 bases. The ends lost 0 bases at V and 4 bases at J; junction bases unmatched: 10. Germline V gene sequence: CDR1 LGHNT, CDR2 FRNRAP. The CDR3 has 18 residues. Here the CDR3 DNA reads TGTGCTAGTGGTTTGGTCCGGGAGGGTCTAGCGGGGTACAATGAGCAGTTCTTC. This sequence encodes CASGLVREGLAGYNEQFF.

A few counts support this clonotype. The chain employs TRBV5-1 and TRBJ2-5; 7 bases match TRBD2. The length of the CDR3 is 18 residues. V lost 0 bases to trimming and J lost 4 bases; unmatched junction nucleotides: 15. The germline V gene encodes CDR1 SGHRS and CDR2 YFSETQ. This CDR3 is CASSLGASGWQEGETQYF. For the CDR3, the DNA is TGCGCCAGCAGCTTGGGGGCTAGCGGTTGGCAAGAGGGAGAGACCCAGTACTTC.

This clonotype came up a few times. CDR3 residues: CASSRGALETQYF. The CDR3 DNA sequence: TGTGCCAGCTCACGGGGAGCGTTGGAGACCCAGTACTTC. This rearrangement joins TRBV18 to TRBJ2-5, with D perhaps matching TRBD2 (5 bases). V gave up 4 bases and J gave up 5 bases, with 11 bases separating them. The CDR3 runs 13 residues. Per the germline V gene, CDR1 is KGHSH and CDR2 is LQKENI.

The chain has TRBV6-1 and TRBJ1-6, with 9 bases lining up with TRBD1. Per germline, CDR1 MNHNS and CDR2 SASEGT. The J segment lost 8 bases and the V segment lost 7 bases, leaving 12 bases of the junction unmatched. The CDR3 has 16 amino acids. The CDR3 sequence: CASKGQGRTTDSPLHF. CDR3 sequence (DNA): TGTGCCAGCAAGGGACAGGGAAGAACAACGGATTCACCCCTCCACTTT.

This chain uses TRBV29-1 with TRBJ2-7, with 13 positions matching TRBD2. CDR3 length: 14 residues. The J segment lost 5 bases and the V segment lost 5 bases, leaving 6 bases of the junction unmatched. The germline CDR1 and CDR2 sequences are SQVTM and ANQGSEA. The CDR3 DNA follows: TGCAGCGTTCAAACAGGGACTAGCGGGGACGAGCAGTACTTC. Translated, it gives CSVQTGTSGDEQYF.

This clonotype was counted only a few times. The rearrangement joins TRBV6-1 to TRBJ1-1; possible D gene TRBD1, 5 bases. Deletions cut 8 bases from V and 1 base from J, with 8 bases between. This CDR3 spans 12 amino acids. Germline lookup yields CDR1 MNHNS and CDR2 SASEGT. CDR3 nucleotides: TGTGCCAGCTACAGGAGGAACACTGAAGCTTTCTTT. The encoded protein is CASYRRNTEAFF.